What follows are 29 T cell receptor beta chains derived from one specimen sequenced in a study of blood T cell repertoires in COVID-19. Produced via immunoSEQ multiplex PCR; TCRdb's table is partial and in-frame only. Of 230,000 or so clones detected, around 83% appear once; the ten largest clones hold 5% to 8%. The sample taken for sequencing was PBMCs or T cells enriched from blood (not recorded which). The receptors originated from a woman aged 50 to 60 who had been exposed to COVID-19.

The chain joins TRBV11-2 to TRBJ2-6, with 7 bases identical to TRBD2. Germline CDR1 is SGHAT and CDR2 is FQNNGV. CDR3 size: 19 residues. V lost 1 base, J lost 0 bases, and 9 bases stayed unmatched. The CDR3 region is CASSLVSGKFSSGANVLTF. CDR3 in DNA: TGTGCCAGCAGCTTAGTAAGCGGGAAGTTCTCCTCTGGGGCCAACGTCCTGACTTTC.

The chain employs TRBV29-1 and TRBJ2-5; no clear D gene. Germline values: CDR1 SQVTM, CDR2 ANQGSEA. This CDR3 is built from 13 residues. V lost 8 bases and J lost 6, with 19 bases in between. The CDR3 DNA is TGCAGCTCCCTCCCAAGTCTTGAGAAGACCCAGTACTTC. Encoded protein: CSSLPSLEKTQYF.

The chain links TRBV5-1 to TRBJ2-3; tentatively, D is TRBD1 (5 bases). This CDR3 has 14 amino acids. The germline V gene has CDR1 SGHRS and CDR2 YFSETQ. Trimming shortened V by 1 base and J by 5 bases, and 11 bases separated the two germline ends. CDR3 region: CASSLWGLGDTQYF. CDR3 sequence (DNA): TGCGCCAGCAGCTTGTGGGGCCTCGGAGATACGCAGTATTTT. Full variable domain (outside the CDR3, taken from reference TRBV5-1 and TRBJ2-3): KAGVTQTPRYLIKTRGQQVTLSCSPISGHRSVSWYQQTPGQGLQFLFEYFSETQRNKGNFPGRFSGRQFSNSRSEMNVSTLELGDSALYLCASSLWGLGDTQYFGPGTRLTVL.

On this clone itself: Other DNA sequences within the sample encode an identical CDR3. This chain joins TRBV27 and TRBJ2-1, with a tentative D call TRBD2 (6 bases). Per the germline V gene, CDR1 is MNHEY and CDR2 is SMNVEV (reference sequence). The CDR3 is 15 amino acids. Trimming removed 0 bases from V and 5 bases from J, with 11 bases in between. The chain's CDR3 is CASSLSRGLNNEQFF. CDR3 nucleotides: TGTGCCAGCAGTTTATCGCGGGGACTTAACAATGAGCAGTTCTTC.

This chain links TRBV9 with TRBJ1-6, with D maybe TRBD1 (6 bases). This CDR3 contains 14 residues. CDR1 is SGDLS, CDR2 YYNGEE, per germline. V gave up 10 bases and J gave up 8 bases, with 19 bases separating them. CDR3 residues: CASALGGGDSPLHF. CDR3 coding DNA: TGTGCCTCGGCCCTTGGGGGGGGCGATTCACCCCTCCACTTT.

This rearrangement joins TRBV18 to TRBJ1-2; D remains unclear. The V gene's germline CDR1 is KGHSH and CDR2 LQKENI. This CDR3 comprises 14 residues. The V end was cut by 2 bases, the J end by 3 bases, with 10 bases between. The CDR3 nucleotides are TGTGCCAGCTCACCAGTCGAGGGATACTATGGCTACACCTTC. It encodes CASSPVEGYYGYTF.

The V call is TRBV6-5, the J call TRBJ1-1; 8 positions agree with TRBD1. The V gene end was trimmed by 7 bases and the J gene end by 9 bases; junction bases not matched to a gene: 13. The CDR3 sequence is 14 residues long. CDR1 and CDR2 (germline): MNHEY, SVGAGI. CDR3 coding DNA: TGTGCCAGCACCGCTTGGGGGGACAGGCTTAAAGCTTTCTTT. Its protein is CASTAWGDRLKAFF.

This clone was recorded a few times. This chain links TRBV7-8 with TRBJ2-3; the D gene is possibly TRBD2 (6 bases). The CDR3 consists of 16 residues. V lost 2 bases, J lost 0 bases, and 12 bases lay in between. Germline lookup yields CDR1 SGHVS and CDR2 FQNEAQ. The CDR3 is CASSLFGGLSTDTQYF. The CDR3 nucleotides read TGTGCCAGCAGCTTATTTGGGGGACTCAGCACAGATACGCAGTATTTT.

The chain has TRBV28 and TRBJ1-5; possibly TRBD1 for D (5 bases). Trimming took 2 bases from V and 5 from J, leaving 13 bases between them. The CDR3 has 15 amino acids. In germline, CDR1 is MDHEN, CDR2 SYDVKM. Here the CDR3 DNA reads TGTGCCAGCAGTTTACCCTCGACAGTCGATCAGCCCCAGCATTTT. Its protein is CASSLPSTVDQPQHF. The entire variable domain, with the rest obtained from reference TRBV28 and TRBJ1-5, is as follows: DVKVTQSSRYLVKRTGEKVFLECVQDMDHENMFWYRQDPGLGLRLIYFSYDVKMKEKGDIPEGYSVSREKKERFSLILESASTNQTSMYLCASSLPSTVDQPQHFGDGTRLSIL.

As DNA, the CDR3 is TGTGCCAGCTCACTACGGGACAGGTCTAATGAAAAACTGTTTTTT. It translates to CASSLRDRSNEKLFF. The chain couples TRBV18 to TRBJ1-4; 8 bases fit TRBD1. This CDR3 spans 15 amino acids. Germline trimming cut 4 bases from V and 3 bases from J; bases unmatched to any gene: 4. Germline CDR1 reads KGHSH; CDR2 reads LQKENI. Using reference TRBV18 and TRBJ1-4 for the parts outside the CDR3, the full variable domain is NAGVMQNPRHLVRRRGQEARLRCSPMKGHSHVYWYRQLPEEGLKFMVYLQKENIIDESGMPKERFSAEFPKEGPSILRIQQVVRGDSAAYFCASSLRDRSNEKLFFGSGTQLSVL.

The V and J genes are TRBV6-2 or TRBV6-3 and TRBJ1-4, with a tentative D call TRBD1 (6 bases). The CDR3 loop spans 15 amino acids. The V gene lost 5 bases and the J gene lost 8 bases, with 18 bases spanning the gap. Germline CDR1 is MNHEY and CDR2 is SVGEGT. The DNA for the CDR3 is TGTGCCAGCAGTCAACAGGGACGCTCGGTCGAAAAACTGTTTTTT. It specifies CASSQQGRSVEKLFF.

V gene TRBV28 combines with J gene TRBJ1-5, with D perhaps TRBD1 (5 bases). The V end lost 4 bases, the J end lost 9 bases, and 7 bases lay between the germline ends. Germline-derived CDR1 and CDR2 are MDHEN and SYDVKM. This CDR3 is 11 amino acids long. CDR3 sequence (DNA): TGTGCCAGCAGTTCGGGGGGGCCCCAGCATTTT. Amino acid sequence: CASSSGGPQHF.

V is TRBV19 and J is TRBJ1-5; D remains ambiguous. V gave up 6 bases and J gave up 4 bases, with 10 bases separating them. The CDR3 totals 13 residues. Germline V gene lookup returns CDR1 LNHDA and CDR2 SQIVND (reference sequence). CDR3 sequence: CASRSIENQPQHF. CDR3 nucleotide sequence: TGTGCCAGTAGGAGTATAGAAAATCAGCCCCAGCATTTT.

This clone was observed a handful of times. CDR3 protein: CASSYSGSGGSYEQYF. The CDR3 region has the DNA TGTGCCAGCAGTTACTCCGGATCGGGGGGCTCCTACGAGCAGTACTTC. The J gene is TRBJ2-7, the V gene TRBV6-5, with TRBD2 identical over 7 bases. Germline V gene data show CDR1 as MNHEY and CDR2 as SVGAGI. The CDR3 loop spans 16 amino acids. Germline trimming cut 0 bases from V and 0 bases from J; bases unmatched to any gene: 5.

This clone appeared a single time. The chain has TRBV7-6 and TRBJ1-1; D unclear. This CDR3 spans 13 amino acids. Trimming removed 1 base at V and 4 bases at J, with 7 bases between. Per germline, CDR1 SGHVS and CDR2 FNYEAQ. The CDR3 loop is CASSLGGSTEAFF. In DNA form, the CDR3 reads TGTGCCAGCAGCTTAGGAGGGAGCACTGAAGCTTTCTTT.

DNA for the CDR3: TGTGCCAGCAGCCAAGATTCAGGGTTCAGGCAAGCCTCGGCCCTCCACTTT. Amino acids: CASSQDSGFRQASALHF. V and J are TRBV3-1 (or the pseudogene TRBV3-2) and TRBJ1-6; D is perhaps TRBD1 (5 bases). Per germline, CDR1 LGHDT and CDR2 YNNKEL (reference sequence). The CDR3 is made up of 17 amino acids. V gave up 0 bases and J gave up 14 bases, with 23 bases separating them.

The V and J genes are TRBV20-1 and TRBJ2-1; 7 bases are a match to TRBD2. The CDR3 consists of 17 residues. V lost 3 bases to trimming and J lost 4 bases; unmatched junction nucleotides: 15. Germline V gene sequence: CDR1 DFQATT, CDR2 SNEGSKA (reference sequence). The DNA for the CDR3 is TGCAGTGCTAGTGGTTCCGGGGGGACCTTGACATACAATGAGCAGTTCTTC. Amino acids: CSASGSGGTLTYNEQFF.

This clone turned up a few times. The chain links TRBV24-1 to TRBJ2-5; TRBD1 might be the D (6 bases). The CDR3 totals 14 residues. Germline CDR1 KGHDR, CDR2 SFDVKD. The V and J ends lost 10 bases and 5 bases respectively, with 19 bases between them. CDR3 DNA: TGTGCCACTGCGCGGACAGCCGATGAGGAGACCCAGTACTTC. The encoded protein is CATARTADEETQYF.

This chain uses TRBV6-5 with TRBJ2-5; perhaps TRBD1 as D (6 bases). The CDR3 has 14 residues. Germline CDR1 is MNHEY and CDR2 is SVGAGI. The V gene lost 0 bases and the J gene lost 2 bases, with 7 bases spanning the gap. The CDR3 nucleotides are TGTGCCAGCAGTTACTCGGGGGCTCAAGAGACCCAGTACTTC. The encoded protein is CASSYSGAQETQYF.

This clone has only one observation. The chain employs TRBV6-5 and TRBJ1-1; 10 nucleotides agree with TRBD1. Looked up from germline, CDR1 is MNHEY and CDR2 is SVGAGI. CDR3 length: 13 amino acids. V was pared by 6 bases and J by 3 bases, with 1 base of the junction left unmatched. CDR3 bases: TGTGCCAGCAGAGGACAGGGGGACACTGAAGCTTTCTTT. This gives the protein CASRGQGDTEAFF.

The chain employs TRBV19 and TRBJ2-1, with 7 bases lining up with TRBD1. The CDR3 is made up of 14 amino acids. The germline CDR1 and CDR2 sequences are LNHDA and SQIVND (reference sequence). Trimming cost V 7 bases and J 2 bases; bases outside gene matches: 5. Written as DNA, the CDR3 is TGTGCCAGTACACTCGGGACAGCCTACAATGAGCAGTTCTTC. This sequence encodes CASTLGTAYNEQFF.

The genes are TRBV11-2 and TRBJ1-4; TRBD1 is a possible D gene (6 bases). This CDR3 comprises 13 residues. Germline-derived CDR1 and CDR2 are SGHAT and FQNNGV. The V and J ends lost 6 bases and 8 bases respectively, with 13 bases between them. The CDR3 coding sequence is TGTGCCAGCAGTCCGGGGGGCAGGGAAAAACTGTTTTTT. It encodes CASSPGGREKLFF.

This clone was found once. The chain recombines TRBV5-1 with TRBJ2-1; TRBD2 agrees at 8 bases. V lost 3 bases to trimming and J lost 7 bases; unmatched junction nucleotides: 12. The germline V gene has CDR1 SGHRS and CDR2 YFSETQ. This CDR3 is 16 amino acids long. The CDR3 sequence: CASSSIGTSSINEQFF. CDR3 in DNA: TGCGCCAGCAGCTCGATTGGGACTAGTTCTATAAATGAGCAGTTCTTC.

The CDR3 protein is CASSLATGGANSEKLFF. The CDR3 DNA is TGTGCCAGCAGCTTAGCAACAGGGGGCGCAAATAGTGAAAAACTGTTTTTT. The genes are TRBV7-9 and TRBJ1-4; 9 positions agree with TRBD1. Trimming removed 0 bases from V and 7 bases from J; junction bases left unmatched: 9. In germline, CDR1 is SEHNR, CDR2 FQNEAQ (reference sequence). The CDR3 is 17 residues long.

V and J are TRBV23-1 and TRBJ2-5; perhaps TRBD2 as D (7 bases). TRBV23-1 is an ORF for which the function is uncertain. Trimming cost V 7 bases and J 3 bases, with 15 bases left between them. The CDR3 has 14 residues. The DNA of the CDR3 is TGCGCCAGCACTCAGGGAGGGGGAGAAGAGACCCAGTACTTC. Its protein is CASTQGGGEETQYF.

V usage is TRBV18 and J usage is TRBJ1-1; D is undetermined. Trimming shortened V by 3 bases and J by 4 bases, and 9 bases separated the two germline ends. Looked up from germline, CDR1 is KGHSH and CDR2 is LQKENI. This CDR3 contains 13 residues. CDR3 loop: CASSPFESTEAFF. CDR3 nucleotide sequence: TGTGCCAGCTCACCCTTCGAGAGCACTGAAGCTTTCTTT.

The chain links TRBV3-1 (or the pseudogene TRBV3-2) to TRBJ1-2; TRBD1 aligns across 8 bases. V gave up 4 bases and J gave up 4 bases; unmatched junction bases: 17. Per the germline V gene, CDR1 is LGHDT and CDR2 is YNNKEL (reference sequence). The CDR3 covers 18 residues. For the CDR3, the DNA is TGTGCCAGCAGCCCATTAGACCCGGGACAGGCAAGTACCTATGGCTACACCTTC. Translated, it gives CASSPLDPGQASTYGYTF.

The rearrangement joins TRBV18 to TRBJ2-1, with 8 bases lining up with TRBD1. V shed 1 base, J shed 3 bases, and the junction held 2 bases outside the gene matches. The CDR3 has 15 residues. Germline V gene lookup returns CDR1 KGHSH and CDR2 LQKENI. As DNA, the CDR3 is TGTGCCAGCTCACCACGGACAGGGAACTACAATGAGCAGTTCTTC. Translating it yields CASSPRTGNYNEQFF.

The CDR3 coding sequence is TGCAGCGTTGGCCAGGGGGGACGTATGAACACTGAAGCTTTCTTT. The encoded protein is CSVGQGGRMNTEAFF. The chain joins TRBV29-1 to TRBJ1-1; TRBD1 matches at 7 bases. The junction had 8 bases not matched to a gene; V was cut back by 4 bases and J by 0 bases. This CDR3 comprises 15 residues. Per germline, CDR1 SQVTM and CDR2 ANQGSEA.